These T cell receptor beta chains were read from a single sample in a study of esophageal squamous cell carcinoma under preoperative chemotherapy. One entry per CDR3 protein results from TCRdb running MiXCR on the PCR reads. The table lists about 16,000 distinct CDR3 sequences, 48% of them singletons, with approximately 29% in the top ten. This sample was taken from a patient given preoperative chemotherapy. These receptors were taken from a human donor with esophageal squamous cell carcinoma. The donor label of this sample is uncertain. The CDR3 runs from the conserved cysteine through the conserved F or W. D genes are given only for firm matches. Rows give clone size only sometimes, using once, few, many, or a class for an expanded clone.

TRBV7-2	NA	TRBJ2-3	NA	CASTLGLGLADTQYF	TGTGCCAGCACCCTGGGATTGGGTCTAGCAGATACGCAGTATTTT
TRBV6-1	TRBD1	TRBJ2-5	medium-sized	CASSEAQRVRGSETQYF	TGTGCCAGCAGTGAAGCCCAGAGGGTCAGGGGGTCGGAGACCCAGTACTTC
TRBV3-1	TRBD1	TRBJ2-7	NA	CASSHRDRGHEQYF	TGTGCCAGCAGCCACCGGGACAGGGGCCACGAGCAGTACTTC
TRBV7-2	TRBD2	TRBJ2-4	few	CASSQAPGRAGGIQYF	TGTGCCAGCAGCCAGGCCCCCGGCCGGGCGGGGGGCATTCAGTACTTC
TRBV7-2	NA	TRBJ2-1	NA	CASSLRDLSYNEQFF	TGTGCCAGCAGCCTCCGGGACTTATCCTACAATGAGCAGTTCTTC
TRBV7-2	TRBD1	TRBJ2-3	NA	CASSTTGVTDTQYF	TGTGCCAGCAGCACCACAGGGGTAACAGATACGCAGTATTTT
TRBV12-3/TRBV12-4	NA	TRBJ2-3	medium-sized	CASSSTDTQYF	TGTGCCAGCAGCAGCACAGATACGCAGTATTTT
TRBV20-1	NA	TRBJ2-7	NA	CSARDLSSGKGSHEQYF	TGCAGTGCTAGAGACCTCTCGTCAGGGAAAGGATCCCACGAGCAGTACTTC
TRBV7-8	NA	TRBJ2-5	once	CASSFGGLATQFF	TGTGCCAGCAGCTTCGGGGGGCTGGCGACCCAGTTTTTC
TRBV5-5	NA	TRBJ1-1	few	CASSLQLGTPGRANTEAFF	TGTGCCAGCAGCCTGCAATTGGGGACCCCGGGAAGGGCAAACACTGAAGCTTTCTTT
TRBV6-5	NA	TRBJ2-2	NA	CASSYSIHAGGTGEQFF	TGTGCCAGCAGTTACTCGATACACGCTGGGGGCACCGGGGAGCAGTTTTTT
TRBV12-3/TRBV12-4	TRBD1	TRBJ2-7	NA	CASSSGQGTTVEQYF	TGTGCCAGCAGTTCGGGACAGGGGACAACGGTTGAGCAGTACTTC
TRBV12-3/TRBV12-4	TRBD2	TRBJ2-1	few	CASSFTREGRDNEQFF	TGTGCCAGCAGTTTTACGCGGGAGGGCCGGGACAATGAGCAGTTCTTC
TRBV7-3	NA	TRBJ2-3	NA	CAGGAAGGDLDTQYF	TGTGCCGGGGGGGCTGCGGGCGGGGACCTAGATACCCAGTATTTT
TRBV12-3/TRBV12-4	TRBD2	TRBJ2-1	NA	CASSSGSTSGRADEQFF	TGTGCCAGCAGTTCTGGTAGCACTAGCGGGAGGGCCGATGAGCAGTTCTTC
TRBV5-1	NA	TRBJ2-7	NA	CASHIGEGFNEQYF	TGCGCCAGCCACATCGGAGAGGGGTTCAATGAGCAGTACTTC
TRBV10-2	NA	TRBJ1-1	few	CASLRGGGRGFLDTEAFF	TGCGCCAGCCTCCGGGGGGGGGGGCGCGGGTTTCTGGACACTGAAGCTTTCTTT
TRBV6-2/TRBV6-3	NA	TRBJ2-7	many	CASSWGGASVYEQYF	TGTGCCAGCAGTTGGGGGGGGGCATCAGTCTACGAGCAGTACTTC
TRBV12-3/TRBV12-4	NA	TRBJ2-1	many	CASSLGGGLIRRF	TGTGCCAGCAGTTTAGGTGGGGGACTCATCAGGCGCTTC
TRBV10-2	NA	TRBJ2-7	few	CASSVVKYEQYF	TGCGCCAGCAGTGTTGTCAAGTACGAGCAGTACTTC
TRBV7-3	TRBD2	TRBJ2-3	once	CASSATSGEIETQYF	TGTGCCAGCAGCGCTACGAGCGGGGAGATAGAGACCCAGTATTTT
TRBV7-3	TRBD1	TRBJ2-1	few	CASSLDRQGRFSYNEQFF	TGTGCCAGCAGCTTAGATCGACAGGGCAGATTCTCCTACAATGAGCAGTTCTTC
TRBV7-3	TRBD2	TRBJ2-3	NA	CASSLTPGGGSQRDTQYF	TGTGCCAGCAGCTTAACCCCTGGGGGGGGGTCACAGAGGGATACGCAGTATTTT
TRBV6-1	TRBD2	TRBJ2-3	medium-sized	CASSEAPGTSGATDTQYF	TGTGCCAGCAGTGAAGCCCCCGGGACTAGCGGGGCCACAGATACGCAGTATTTT
TRBV7-2	TRBD2	TRBJ2-3	NA	CASSLASVGLLPDTDTQYF	TGTGCCAGCAGCTTAGCGTCGGTGGGACTACTCCCAGACACAGATACGCAGTATTTT
TRBV11-3	TRBD2	TRBJ2-7	NA	CASSLGWTKAGTSGIEPYEQYF	TGTGCCAGCAGCTTAGGCTGGACGAAAGCCGGGACTAGCGGCATAGAGCCCTACGAGCAGTACTTC
TRBV28	TRBD1	TRBJ1-4	NA	CASSSPGQGDEKLFF	TGTGCCAGCAGTTCTCCGGGACAGGGAGATGAAAAACTGTTTTTT
TRBV12-3/TRBV12-4	TRBD2	TRBJ2-1	few	CASLPPSSGSNNEQFF	TGTGCCAGCCTTCCCCCCTCTAGCGGAAGTAACAATGAGCAGTTCTTC
TRBV20-1	TRBD2	TRBJ2-7	NA	CSARDPGGYEQYF	TGCAGTGCTAGAGATCCGGGGGGCTACGAGCAGTACTTC